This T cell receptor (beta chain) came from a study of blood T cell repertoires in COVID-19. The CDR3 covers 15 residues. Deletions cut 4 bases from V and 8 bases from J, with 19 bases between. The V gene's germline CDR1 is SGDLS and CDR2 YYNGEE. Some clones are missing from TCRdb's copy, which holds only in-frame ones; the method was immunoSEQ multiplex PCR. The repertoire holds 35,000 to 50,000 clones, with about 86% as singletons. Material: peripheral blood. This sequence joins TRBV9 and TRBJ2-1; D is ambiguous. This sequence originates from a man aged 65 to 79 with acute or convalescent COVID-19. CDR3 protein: CASSSQTPGVDEQFF. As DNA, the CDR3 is TGTGCCAGCAGCTCACAGACCCCAGGTGTCGATGAGCAGTTCTTC. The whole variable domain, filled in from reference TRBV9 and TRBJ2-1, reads DSGVTQTPKHLITATGQRVTLRCSPRSGDLSVYWYQQSLDQGLQFLIQYYNGEERAKGNILERFSAQQFPDLHSELNLSSLELGDSALYFCASSSQTPGVDEQFFGPGTRLTVL.